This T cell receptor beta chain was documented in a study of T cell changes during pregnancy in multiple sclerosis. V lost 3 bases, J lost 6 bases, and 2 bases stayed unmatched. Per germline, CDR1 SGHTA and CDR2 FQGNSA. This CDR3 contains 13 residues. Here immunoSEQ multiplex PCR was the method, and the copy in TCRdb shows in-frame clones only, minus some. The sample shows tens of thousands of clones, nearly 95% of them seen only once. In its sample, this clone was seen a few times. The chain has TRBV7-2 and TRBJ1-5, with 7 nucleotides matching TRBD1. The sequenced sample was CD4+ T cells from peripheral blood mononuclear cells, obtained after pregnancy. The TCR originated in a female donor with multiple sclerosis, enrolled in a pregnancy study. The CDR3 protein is CASSFDRVQPQHF. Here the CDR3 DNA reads TGTGCCAGCAGCTTCGACAGGGTTCAGCCCCAGCATTTT.